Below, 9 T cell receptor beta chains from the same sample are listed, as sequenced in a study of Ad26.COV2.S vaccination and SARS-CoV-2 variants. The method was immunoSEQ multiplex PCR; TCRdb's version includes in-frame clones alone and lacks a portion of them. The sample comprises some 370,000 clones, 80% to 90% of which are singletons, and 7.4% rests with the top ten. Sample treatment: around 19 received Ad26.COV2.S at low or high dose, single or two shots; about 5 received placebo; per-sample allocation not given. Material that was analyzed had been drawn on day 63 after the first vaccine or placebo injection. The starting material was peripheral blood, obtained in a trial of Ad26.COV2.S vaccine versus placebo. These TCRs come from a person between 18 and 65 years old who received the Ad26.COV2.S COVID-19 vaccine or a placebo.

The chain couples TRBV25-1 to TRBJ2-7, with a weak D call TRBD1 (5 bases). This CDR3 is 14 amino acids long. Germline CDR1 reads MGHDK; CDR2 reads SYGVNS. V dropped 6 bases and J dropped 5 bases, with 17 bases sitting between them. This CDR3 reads CASSPTVKDDEQYF. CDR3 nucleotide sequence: TGTGCCAGCAGCCCGACAGTCAAAGACGACGAGCAGTACTTC.

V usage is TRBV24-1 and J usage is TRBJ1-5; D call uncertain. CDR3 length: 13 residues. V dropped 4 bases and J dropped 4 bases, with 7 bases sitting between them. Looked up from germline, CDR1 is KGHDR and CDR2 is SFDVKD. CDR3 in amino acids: CATSDNYNQPQHF. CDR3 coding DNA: TGTGCCACCAGTGACAACTATAATCAGCCCCAGCATTTT.

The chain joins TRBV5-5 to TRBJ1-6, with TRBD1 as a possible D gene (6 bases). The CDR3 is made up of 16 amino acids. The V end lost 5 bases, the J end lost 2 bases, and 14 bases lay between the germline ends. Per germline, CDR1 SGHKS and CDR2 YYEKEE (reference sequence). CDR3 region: CASSPAGGPYNSPLHF. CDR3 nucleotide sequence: TGTGCCAGCAGTCCTGCCGGGGGCCCCTATAATTCACCCCTCCACTTT.

In DNA, the CDR3 is TGTGCCAGCAGCTCCTTTAGTAGCGGGAGCTTTTTTCTCAATGAGCAGTTCTTC. It codes for CASSSFSSGSFFLNEQFF. The chain combines TRBV7-7 with TRBJ2-1, with TRBD2 matching 9 bases. V gave up 4 bases and J gave up 6 bases; unmatched junction bases: 16. This CDR3 spans 18 amino acids. Looked up from germline, CDR1 is SSHAT and CDR2 is FNYEAQ (reference sequence).

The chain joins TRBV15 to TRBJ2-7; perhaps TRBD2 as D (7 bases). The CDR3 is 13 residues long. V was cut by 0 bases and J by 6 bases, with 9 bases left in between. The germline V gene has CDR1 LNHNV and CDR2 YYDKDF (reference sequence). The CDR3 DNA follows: TGTGCCACCAGCAGAGATGGGGGGGCCGAGCAGTACTTC. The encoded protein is CATSRDGGAEQYF.

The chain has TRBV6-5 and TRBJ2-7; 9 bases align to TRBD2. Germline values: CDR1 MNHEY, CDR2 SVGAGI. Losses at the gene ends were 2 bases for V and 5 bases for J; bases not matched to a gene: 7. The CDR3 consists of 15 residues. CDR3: CASSYEAGGGDEQYF. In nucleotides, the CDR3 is TGTGCCAGCAGTTACGAAGCGGGGGGCGGTGACGAGCAGTACTTC.

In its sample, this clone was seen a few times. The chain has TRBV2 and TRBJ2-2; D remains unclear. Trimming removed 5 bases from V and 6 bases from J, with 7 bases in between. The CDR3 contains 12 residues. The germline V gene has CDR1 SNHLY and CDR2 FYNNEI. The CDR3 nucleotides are TGTGCCAGCAGTCTAGATTCCGGGGAGCTGTTTTTT. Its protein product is CASSLDSGELFF.

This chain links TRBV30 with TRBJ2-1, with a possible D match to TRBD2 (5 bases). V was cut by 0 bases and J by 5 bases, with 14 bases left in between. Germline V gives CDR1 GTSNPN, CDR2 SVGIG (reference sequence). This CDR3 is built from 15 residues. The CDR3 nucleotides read TGTGCCTGGAGTGTAGTAGCGAGTATCCACAATGAGCAGTTCTTC. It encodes CAWSVVASIHNEQFF. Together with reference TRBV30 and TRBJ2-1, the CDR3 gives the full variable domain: SQTIHQWPATLVQPVGSPLSLECTVEGTSNPNLYWYRQAAGRGLQLLFYSVGIGQISSEVPQNLSASRPQDRQFILSSKKLLLSDSGFYLCAWSVVASIHNEQFFGPGTRLTVL.

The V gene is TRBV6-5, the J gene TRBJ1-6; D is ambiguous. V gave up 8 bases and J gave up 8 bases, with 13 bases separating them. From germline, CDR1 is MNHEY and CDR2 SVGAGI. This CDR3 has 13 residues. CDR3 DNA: TGTGCCAGCTCACCAGCCGGGGATTCACCCCTCCACTTT. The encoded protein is CASSPAGDSPLHF.